This TCR beta chain was sequenced for a study of tumor and adjacent non-tumor tissue in lung cancer. This sample's RNA came from whole unsorted tissue. TCRbeta libraries were built with three rounds of nested PCR, modified from ARM-PCR. One entry per CDR3 protein results from TCRdb running MiXCR on the multiplex PCR reads. Among approximately 120,000 distinct CDR3 sequences listed, 75% were seen once. Germline V gene lookup returns CDR1 MNHNS and CDR2 SASEGT. V lost 2 bases and J 6 bases, leaving 9 bases between the germline ends. CDR3 size: 13 residues. This clonotype was recorded many times. The chain recombines TRBV6-1 with TRBJ2-3; D remains unclear. Sequencing was performed on lung tumor tissue. This TCR was recovered from a woman aged 55-70 years with non-small cell lung cancer. Written as DNA, the CDR3 is TGTGCCAGCAGTGAATCGCCGCGGGATACGCAGTATTTT. Protein product: CASSESPRDTQYF.